The source of this TCR beta chain is a study of blood T cells in healthy people across ages. Using a J-beta primer mix together with a sample-barcoded 5' primer, a second PCR was run for roughly 6 to 11 cycles. CDR3-containing paired-end reads numbering at least 2.5 million came from each sample. Each CDR3 protein is one row after TCRdb ran MiXCR on the 5' RACE reads. This table holds 1.4 million to 1.5 million distinct CDR3 sequences, around 39% found once. The CDR3 totals 14 residues. CDR1 DFQATT and CDR2 SNEGSKA come from the germline V gene (reference sequence). With 5 bases clipped from V and 8 bases from J, the junction kept 11 bases outside the gene matches. The sample holds a few counts of this clonotype.

This chain joins TRBV20-1 and TRBJ2-1, with 8 nucleotides matching TRBD2. The sample consisted of blood. The sequence was collected from a woman younger than 35 in good health. The CDR3 region is CSAPDSGSRYEQFF. The CDR3 nucleotides are TGCAGTGCTCCCGACAGCGGGAGTAGGTATGAGCAGTTCTTC.